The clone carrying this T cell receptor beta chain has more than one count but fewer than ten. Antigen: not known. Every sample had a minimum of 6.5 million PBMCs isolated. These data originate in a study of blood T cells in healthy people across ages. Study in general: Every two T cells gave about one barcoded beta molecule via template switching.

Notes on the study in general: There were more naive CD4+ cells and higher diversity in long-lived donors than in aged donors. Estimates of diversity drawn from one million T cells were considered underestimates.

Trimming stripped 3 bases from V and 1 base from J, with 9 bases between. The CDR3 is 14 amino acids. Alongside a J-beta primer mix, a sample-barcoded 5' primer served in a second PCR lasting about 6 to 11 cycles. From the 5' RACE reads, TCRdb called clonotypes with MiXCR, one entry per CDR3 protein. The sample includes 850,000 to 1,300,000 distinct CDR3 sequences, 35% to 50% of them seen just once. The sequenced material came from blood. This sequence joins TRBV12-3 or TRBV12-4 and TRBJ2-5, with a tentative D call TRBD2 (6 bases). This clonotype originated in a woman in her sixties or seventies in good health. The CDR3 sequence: CASSFGGAQETQYF. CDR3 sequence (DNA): TGTGCCAGCAGTTTTGGAGGGGCCCAAGAGACCCAGTACTTC.